Listed below are T cell receptor beta chains from one sample, sequenced in a study of T-cell reconstitution after alpha-beta-depleted transplantation in children. TCRdb reanalysed the PCR reads using MiXCR and keeps one entry per CDR3 protein. This sample has approximately 220,000 distinct CDR3 sequences, with under 20% found just once. The source material was PBMCs, mostly from graft donor cells, sampled 360 days after TCRalphabeta/CD19-depleted stem cell transplant. Every receptor here comes from a male patient aged 2-10 years who had a stem cell transplant for acute lymphoblastic leukemia, so the T cells may come from the graft donor. Each CDR3 is given with its conserved first and last residue. D genes are given only for firm matches. Size is stated for part of the rows, as once, few or many counts, or as a class when the clone is expanded.

clone size,J gene,V gene,D gene,CDR3 protein,CDR3 DNA
few,TRBJ2-1,TRBV29-1,-,CSVTPSEQFF,TGCAGCGTTACCCCCAGTGAGCAGTTCTTC
-,TRBJ2-5,TRBV10-2,-,CASRGGGQETQYF,TGCGCCAGCAGGGGGGGAGGACAAGAGACCCAGTACTTC
-,TRBJ2-1,TRBV7-9,-,CASSLVSGDSYNEQFF,TGTGCCAGCAGCTTAGTCTCGGGGGACTCCTACAATGAGCAGTTCTTC
many,TRBJ2-5,TRBV6-1,-,CASSEGRVMETQYF,TGTGCCAGCAGTGAAGGCAGGGTAATGGAGACCCAGTACTTC
few,TRBJ2-1,TRBV4-3,TRBD1,CASSQRMGETGSQGLNEQFF,TGCGCCAGCAGCCAAAGGATGGGCGAGACAGGGAGTCAAGGACTCAATGAGCAGTTCTTC
few,TRBJ2-5,TRBV4-1,-,CASSQVGPGAGGTQYF,TGCGCCAGCAGCCAAGTCGGTCCGGGGGCTGGGGGGACCCAGTACTTC
few,TRBJ1-1,TRBV12-3/TRBV12-4,-,CASTPTRNTEAFF,TGTGCCAGCACCCCCACTAGGAACACTGAAGCTTTCTTT
-,TRBJ1-5,TRBV12-3/TRBV12-4,-,CASTKTPRRNDQPQHF,TGTGCCAGCACCAAGACACCGCGGCGGAATGATCAGCCCCAGCATTTT
few,TRBJ1-1,TRBV5-1,-,CASSLSPFRGGRDTEAFF,TGCGCCAGCAGCTTGTCTCCGTTTAGAGGGGGAAGGGACACTGAAGCTTTCTTT
-,TRBJ2-3,TRBV12-3/TRBV12-4,-,CASWVTDTQYF,TGTGCCAGCTGGGTGACAGATACGCAGTATTTT
-,TRBJ2-7,TRBV29-1,-,CSVGRGPYEQYF,TGCAGCGTCGGGAGAGGCCCCTACGAGCAGTACTTC
-,TRBJ1-1,TRBV29-1,-,CSVGGAGLRLGEAFF,TGCAGCGTTGGGGGAGCGGGATTGAGGTTAGGTGAAGCTTTCTTT
many,TRBJ2-1,TRBV12-3/TRBV12-4,TRBD1,CASSLGTGSEQFF,TGTGCCAGCAGTTTAGGGACAGGCAGTGAGCAGTTCTTC
few,TRBJ2-2,TRBV25-1,-,CASSSSGTFSGELFF,TGTGCCAGCAGTTCCTCCGGGACATTCTCCGGGGAGCTGTTTTTT
-,TRBJ2-1,TRBV3-1,TRBD2,CASSTRTSGGIPQFF,TGTGCCAGCAGCACCCGGACTAGCGGGGGAATACCCCAGTTCTTC
-,TRBJ1-1,TRBV5-1,-,CASSLESGPGEAFF,TGCGCCAGCAGCTTGGAATCCGGGCCAGGAGAAGCTTTCTTT
few,TRBJ2-1,TRBV2,TRBD1,CASRYSTTTGQGQPEFF,TGTGCCAGCAGATACAGCACCACCACAGGACAGGGCCAGCCGGAGTTCTTC
-,TRBJ2-3,TRBV7-9,-,CASSLPGANTQYF,TGTGCCAGCAGCCTGCCGGGGGCGAATACGCAGTATTTT
few,TRBJ2-2,TRBV4-2,-,CASSQETGALTGELFF,TGTGCCAGCAGCCAAGAGACGGGGGCGCTGACCGGGGAGCTGTTTTTT
few,TRBJ2-1,TRBV29-1,-,CSVRSRGGYNEQFF,TGCAGCGTTAGGTCTCGTGGCGGGTACAATGAGCAGTTCTTC
few,TRBJ2-5,TRBV5-4,TRBD2,CASSVGLAGGLLDETQYF,TGTGCCAGCAGCGTGGGACTAGCGGGGGGGCTTTTAGATGAGACCCAGTACTTC
few,TRBJ2-3,TRBV12-3/TRBV12-4,-,CASSLWGGATDTQYF,TGTGCCAGCAGTTTATGGGGGGGGGCCACAGATACGCAGTATTTT
many,TRBJ2-3,TRBV10-3,TRBD2,CAISRETSGGAYSDTQYF,TGTGCCATCAGCCGGGAGACTAGCGGGGGGGCCTATTCAGATACGCAGTATTTT
few,TRBJ1-2,TRBV7-9,TRBD1,CASSTDRVDTF,TGTGCCAGCAGCACGGACAGGGTAGACACCTTC
-,TRBJ1-3,TRBV11-2,-,CASSPWTRNTIYF,TGTGCCAGCAGCCCCTGGACTCGAAACACCATATATTTT
few,TRBJ2-5,TRBV21-1,-,CASSRPGLPNQETQYF,TGTGCCAGCAGCCGACCGGGACTCCCAAACCAAGAGACCCAGTACTTC
once,TRBJ1-1,TRBV27,-,CASSLDSYTEAFF,TGTGCCAGCAGTCTAGACAGTTACACTGAAGCTTTCTTT
few,TRBJ2-7,TRBV20-1,-,CSAPDSLTYEQYF,TGCAGTGCCCCTGACAGTTTGACCTACGAGCAGTACTTC
-,TRBJ2-2,TRBV19,-,CASTSFGTLATGELFF,TGTGCCAGCACCTCTTTCGGGACATTAGCCACCGGGGAGCTGTTTTTT
few,TRBJ2-2,TRBV4-2,TRBD2,CASSPTSGWSGELFF,TGTGCCAGCAGCCCTACTAGCGGGTGGAGCGGGGAGCTGTTTTTT
-,TRBJ1-3,TRBV7-9,-,CASSLPSRDSSGNTIYF,TGTGCCAGCAGCTTACCCTCCCGGGATAGCTCTGGAAACACCATATATTTT
few,TRBJ2-1,TRBV5-1,TRBD1,CASSQGTGVYNEQFF,TGCGCCAGCAGCCAAGGGACAGGTGTCTACAATGAGCAGTTCTTC
-,TRBJ2-5,TRBV7-6,TRBD1,CASSQDREETQYF,TGTGCCAGCAGCCAGGACAGGGAAGAGACCCAGTACTTC
-,TRBJ2-2,TRBV27,-,CASSLFRGNTGELFF,TGTGCCAGCAGTTTATTCCGGGGAAACACCGGGGAGCTGTTTTTT
few,TRBJ1-5,TRBV28,TRBD1,CASSLQGGQPQHF,TGTGCCAGCAGTCTCCAGGGGGGTCAGCCCCAGCATTTT
-,TRBJ2-1,TRBV27,TRBD1,CASSMGQGSIEQFF,TGTGCCAGCAGTATGGGACAGGGGAGTATCGAGCAGTTCTTC